Listed below are T cell receptor beta chains from one sample, sequenced in a study of blood T cell repertoires in COVID-19. Clones were sequenced by immunoSEQ multiplex PCR, and TCRdb holds only the in-frame ones, with some missing. The sample consists of 35,000 to 55,000 clones, less than 70% of them appearing once. The sequencing sample was made of peripheral blood. Receptors were obtained from an elderly man with acute or convalescent COVID-19. The CDR3 runs from the conserved cysteine through the conserved F or W. The order of the fields is CDR3 protein, CDR3 DNA, J gene, D gene, V gene, clone size. D genes are given only for firm matches. Some rows mark clone size as missing; the rest say once, few, many or name a class of expanded clone.

CASSPPESVRNEKLFF TGTGCCAGCTCACCCCCGGAGAGTGTTAGGAATGAAAAACTGTTTTTT TRBJ1-4 . TRBV18 few
CASSESVRNTIYF TGTGCCAGCAGCGAGTCCGTTAGAAACACCATATATTTT TRBJ1-3 . TRBV7-2 few
CASSPLTVSSGNTIYF TGTGCCAGCAGCCCTCTGACAGTTTCCTCTGGAAACACCATATATTTT TRBJ1-3 . TRBV9 few
CASMLGQANTEAFF TGTGCCAGCATGTTAGGACAGGCGAACACTGAAGCTTTCTTT TRBJ1-1 TRBD1 TRBV7-9 once
CASRAARGGGRTDTQYF TGTGCCAGCAGAGCCGCTAGGGGGGGCGGGAGGACAGATACGCAGTATTTT TRBJ2-3 TRBD2 TRBV27 .
CASSSDRAFNSPLHF TGTGCCAGCAGCTCGGACAGAGCATTTAATTCACCCCTCCACTTT TRBJ1-6 . TRBV5-5 .
CAWSSRSQPQHF TGTGCCTGGAGTTCTCGGTCGCAGCCCCAGCATTTT TRBJ1-5 . TRBV30 .
CASSFPGQGDEKLFF TGTGCCAGCAGTTTTCCGGGACAGGGGGATGAAAAACTGTTTTTT TRBJ1-4 TRBD1 TRBV5-4 .
CASRAMGSHEIF TGTGCCAGCAGAGCTATGGGTAGCCACGAGATCTTC TRBJ2-1 . TRBV6-5 .
CASSMGGEGVYGYTF TGTGCCAGTAGTATGGGAGGGGAGGGGGTCTATGGCTACACCTTC TRBJ1-2 . TRBV19 .
CSVALAGGNYNEQFF TGCAGCGTTGCTTTAGCGGGGGGTAACTACAATGAGCAGTTCTTC TRBJ2-1 TRBD2 TRBV29-1 .
CASSIRDSNLGVYGYTF TGTGCCAGCAGCATCCGGGACAGCAACTTGGGGGTATATGGCTACACCTTC TRBJ1-2 TRBD1 TRBV11-2 .
CASSPGTGYRGGGFGYTF TGTGCCAGCAGCCCGGGGACAGGGTATAGGGGCGGGGGATTTGGCTACACCTTC TRBJ1-2 TRBD1 TRBV7-2 .
CASSPGDTDTEAFF TGTGCCAGCTCACCCGGGGACACCGACACTGAAGCTTTCTTT TRBJ1-1 . TRBV18 few
CATSRGGTSGLGTDTQYF TGTGCCACCAGCAGAGGTGGGACTAGCGGGCTTGGCACAGATACGCAGTATTTT TRBJ2-3 TRBD2 TRBV15 .
CSVERQGGFMSENTEAFF TGCAGCGTTGAAAGACAGGGGGGCTTCATGTCAGAGAACACTGAAGCTTTCTTT TRBJ1-1 TRBD1 TRBV29-1 .
CASSPTVYEQYF TGTGCCAGCAGCCCGACAGTCTACGAGCAGTACTTC TRBJ2-7 . TRBV5-5 .
CASSLAGVSGNTIYF TGTGCCAGCAGCTTGGCAGGGGTTTCTGGAAACACCATATATTTT TRBJ1-3 . TRBV5-4 .
CASSQPGQGSGTGELFF TGTGCCAGCAGCCAACCGGGACAGGGATCGGGCACCGGGGAGCTGTTTTTT TRBJ2-2 TRBD1 TRBV7-3 .
CAWSGQERAEAFF TGTGCCTGGAGTGGACAGGAAAGGGCTGAAGCTTTCTTT TRBJ1-1 . TRBV30 .
CASSQRGGINEQFF TGTGCCAGCAGCCAACGCGGGGGGATCAATGAGCAGTTCTTC TRBJ2-1 TRBD2 TRBV14 .
CAISESAGMGGNTIYF TGTGCCATCAGTGAGTCTGCAGGGATGGGAGGAAACACCATATATTTT TRBJ1-3 . TRBV10-3 .
CSASERSLAGTDTQYF TGCAGTGCTAGTGAAAGGAGTCTAGCGGGCACAGATACGCAGTATTTT TRBJ2-3 TRBD2 TRBV20-1 .
CASRGFLAGAPSKNIQYF TGTGCCAGCAGGGGGTTCCTAGCGGGGGCGCCCAGCAAAAACATTCAGTACTTC TRBJ2-4 TRBD2 TRBV11-2 .
CAIQGTGGSYEQYF TGTGCCATCCAAGGGACAGGGGGCTCCTACGAGCAGTACTTC TRBJ2-7 TRBD1 TRBV10-3 .
CASSIVPWQGYGNTIYF TGTGCCAGTAGTATAGTCCCCTGGCAGGGCTACGGAAACACCATATATTTT TRBJ1-3 . TRBV19 few
CASSVGSSGTSDTQYF TGTGCCAGCAGCGTAGGGTCTAGCGGGACGTCAGATACGCAGTATTTT TRBJ2-3 TRBD2 TRBV9 few